A selection of T cell receptor beta chains follows, all from one sample in a study of T cells in Graves' hyperthyroidism and ophthalmopathy. One entry per CDR3 protein results from TCRdb running MiXCR on the multiplex PCR reads. The table shows about 600,000 distinct CDR3 sequences, with 15% to 20% occurring only once. Sequencing input: blood. Receptor source: a woman in her forties with Graves' ophthalmopathy. Both conserved end residues are part of each CDR3. The order of the fields is J gene, D gene, clone size, V gene, CDR3 DNA, CDR3 protein. D genes are given only for firm matches. Expanded clones get a size class; other rows say once, few or many, or leave the size out.

J gene: TRBJ1-5; D gene: -; clone size: few; V gene: TRBV19; CDR3 DNA: TGTGCCAGTAGTATAGAATTGGGGAATCCCCAGCATTTT; CDR3 protein: CASSIELGNPQHF
J gene: TRBJ2-3; D gene: -; clone size: many; V gene: TRBV5-1; CDR3 DNA: TGCGCCAGCAGCTGGCTATCTAGCACAGATACGCAGTATTTT; CDR3 protein: CASSWLSSTDTQYF
J gene: TRBJ1-6; D gene: -; clone size: many; V gene: TRBV18; CDR3 DNA: TGTGCCAGCTCACCGAGAGGGGCGCATAATTCACCCCTCCACTTT; CDR3 protein: CASSPRGAHNSPLHF
J gene: TRBJ2-7; D gene: TRBD2; clone size: -; V gene: TRBV4-2; CDR3 DNA: TGTGCCAGCAGCCTAGCCACTAGCGGCTACGAGCAGTACTTC; CDR3 protein: CASSLATSGYEQYF
J gene: TRBJ1-5; D gene: TRBD1; clone size: many; V gene: TRBV18; CDR3 DNA: TGTGCCAGCTCAGTACAGGGGAATAGCAATCAGCCCCAGCATTTT; CDR3 protein: CASSVQGNSNQPQHF
J gene: TRBJ1-6; D gene: TRBD1; clone size: -; V gene: TRBV4-2; CDR3 DNA: TGTGCCAGCAGCCAAGGCGGAAACAGGGGGCCTACAGATTCACCCCTCCACTTT; CDR3 protein: CASSQGGNRGPTDSPLHF
J gene: TRBJ1-2; D gene: -; clone size: -; V gene: TRBV3-1; CDR3 DNA: TGTGCCAGCAGCCAAGTAGGGGAGTGGGCCTATGGCTACACCTTC; CDR3 protein: CASSQVGEWAYGYTF
J gene: TRBJ1-5; D gene: -; clone size: many; V gene: TRBV2; CDR3 DNA: TGTGCCAGCAGGGTCGCGGGGGGTGGGTCTAATCAGCCCCAGCATTTT; CDR3 protein: CASRVAGGGSNQPQHF
J gene: TRBJ2-1; D gene: TRBD2; clone size: many; V gene: TRBV20-1; CDR3 DNA: TGCAGTGCTAGACCCAGCGGGAGAACCTACAATGAGCAGTTCTTC; CDR3 protein: CSARPSGRTYNEQFF
J gene: TRBJ1-5; D gene: -; clone size: few; V gene: TRBV4-1; CDR3 DNA: TGCGCCAGCAGCCAAGGCGACAGATCGCCCCAGCATTTT; CDR3 protein: CASSQGDRSPQHF
J gene: TRBJ1-1; D gene: TRBD1; clone size: many; V gene: TRBV6-2/TRBV6-3; CDR3 DNA: TGTGCCAGCAGCCGATTCGGACAGGGGATGAACACTGAAGCTTTCTTT; CDR3 protein: CASSRFGQGMNTEAFF
J gene: TRBJ2-5; D gene: TRBD2; clone size: -; V gene: TRBV11-2; CDR3 DNA: TGTGCCAGCAGCATAGCGGGAGTGCAAGAGACCCAGTACTTC; CDR3 protein: CASSIAGVQETQYF
J gene: TRBJ2-2; D gene: TRBD2; clone size: many; V gene: TRBV20-1; CDR3 DNA: TGCAGTGCCAAGGGACTAGCGGCAGTTGGCGGGGAGCTGTTTTTT; CDR3 protein: CSAKGLAAVGGELFF
J gene: TRBJ2-3; D gene: -; clone size: many; V gene: TRBV3-1; CDR3 DNA: TGTGCCAGCAGCCAAGATGGTACAAGGCTCACAGATACGCAGTATTTT; CDR3 protein: CASSQDGTRLTDTQYF
J gene: TRBJ2-5; D gene: -; clone size: -; V gene: TRBV20-1; CDR3 DNA: TGCAGTGCTAGAGACCAGCAAGAGACCCAGTACTTC; CDR3 protein: CSARDQQETQYF
J gene: TRBJ2-5; D gene: -; clone size: -; V gene: TRBV5-1; CDR3 DNA: TGCGCCAGCAGCTTGGGCAATACAGGGATCAGAGAGACCCAGTACTTC; CDR3 protein: CASSLGNTGIRETQYF